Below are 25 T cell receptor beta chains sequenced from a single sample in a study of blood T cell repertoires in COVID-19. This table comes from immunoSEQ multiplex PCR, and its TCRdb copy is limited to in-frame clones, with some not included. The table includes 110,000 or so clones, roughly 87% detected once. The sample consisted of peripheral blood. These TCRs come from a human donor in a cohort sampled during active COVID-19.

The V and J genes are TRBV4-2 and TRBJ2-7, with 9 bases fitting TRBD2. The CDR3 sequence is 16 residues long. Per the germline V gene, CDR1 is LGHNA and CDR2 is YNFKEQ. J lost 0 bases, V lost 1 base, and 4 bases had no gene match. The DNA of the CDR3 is TGTGCCAGCAGCCAAGTCGCGGGAGGGAGCTCCTACGAGCAGTACTTC. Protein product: CASSQVAGGSSYEQYF.

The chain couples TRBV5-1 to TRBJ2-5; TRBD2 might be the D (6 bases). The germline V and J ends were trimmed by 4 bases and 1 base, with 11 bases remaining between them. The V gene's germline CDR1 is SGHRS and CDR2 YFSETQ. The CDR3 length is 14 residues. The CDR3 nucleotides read TGCGCCAGCAGCGGGGCTAGCGCCCAAGAGACCCAGTACTTC. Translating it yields CASSGASAQETQYF. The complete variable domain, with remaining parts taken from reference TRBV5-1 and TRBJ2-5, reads KAGVTQTPRYLIKTRGQQVTLSCSPISGHRSVSWYQQTPGQGLQFLFEYFSETQRNKGNFPGRFSGRQFSNSRSEMNVSTLELGDSALYLCASSGASAQETQYFGPGTRLLVL.

This CDR3 reads CASSLSEGAINNSPLHF. CDR3 DNA sequence: TGCGCCAGCAGCTTGAGCGAAGGGGCGATCAATAATTCACCCCTCCACTTT. The V call is TRBV5-1, the J call TRBJ1-6, with D perhaps matching TRBD1 (5 bases). The ends were cut back, 1 base at V and 5 bases at J, with 16 bases in the middle. This CDR3 comprises 17 residues. Per germline, CDR1 SGHRS and CDR2 YFSETQ.

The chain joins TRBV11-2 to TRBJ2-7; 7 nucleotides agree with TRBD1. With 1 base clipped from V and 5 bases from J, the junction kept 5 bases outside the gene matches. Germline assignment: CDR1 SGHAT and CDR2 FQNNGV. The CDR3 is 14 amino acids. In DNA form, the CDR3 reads TGTGCCAGCAGCTTAGGCCTAACAGGGGACGAGCAGTACTTC. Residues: CASSLGLTGDEQYF. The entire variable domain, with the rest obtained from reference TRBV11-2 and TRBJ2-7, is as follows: EAGVAQSPRYKIIEKRQSVAFWCNPISGHATLYWYQQILGQGPKLLIQFQNNGVVDDSQLPKDRFSAERLKGVDSTLKIQPAKLEDSAVYLCASSLGLTGDEQYFGPGTRLTVT.

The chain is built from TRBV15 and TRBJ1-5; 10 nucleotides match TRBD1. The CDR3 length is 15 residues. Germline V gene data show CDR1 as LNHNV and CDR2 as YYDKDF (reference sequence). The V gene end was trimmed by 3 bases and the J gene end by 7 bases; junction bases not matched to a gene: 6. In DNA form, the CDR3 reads TGTGCCACCAGCAGGACGGGACAGGGGAGACAGCCCCAGCATTTT. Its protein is CATSRTGQGRQPQHF.

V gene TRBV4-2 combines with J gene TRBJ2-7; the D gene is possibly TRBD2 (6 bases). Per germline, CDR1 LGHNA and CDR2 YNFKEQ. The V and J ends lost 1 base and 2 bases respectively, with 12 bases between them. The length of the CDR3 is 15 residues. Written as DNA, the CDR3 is TGTGCCAGCAGCCAAGGGGAGGCGGGTCCCTACGAGCAGTACTTC. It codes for CASSQGEAGPYEQYF.

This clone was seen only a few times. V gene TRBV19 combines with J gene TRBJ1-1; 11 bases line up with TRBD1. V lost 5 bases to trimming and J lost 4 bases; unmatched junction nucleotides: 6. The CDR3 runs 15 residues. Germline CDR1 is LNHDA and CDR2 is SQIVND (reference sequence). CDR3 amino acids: CASSVGTGGFTEAFF. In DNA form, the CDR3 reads TGTGCCAGTAGTGTCGGGACAGGGGGGTTCACTGAAGCTTTCTTT.

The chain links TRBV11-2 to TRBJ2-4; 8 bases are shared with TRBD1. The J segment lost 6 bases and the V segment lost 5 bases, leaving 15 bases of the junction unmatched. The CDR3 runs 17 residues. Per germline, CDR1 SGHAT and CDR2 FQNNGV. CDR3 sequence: CASSIVRDRGRGNIQYF. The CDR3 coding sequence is TGTGCCAGCAGCATAGTCCGTGACAGGGGTCGCGGAAACATTCAGTACTTC.

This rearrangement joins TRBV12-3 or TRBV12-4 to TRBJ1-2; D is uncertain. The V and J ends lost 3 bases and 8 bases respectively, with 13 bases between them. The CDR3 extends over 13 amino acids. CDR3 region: CASSFVSGGGYTF. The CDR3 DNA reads TGTGCCAGCAGTTTTGTCAGTGGAGGCGGCTACACCTTC.

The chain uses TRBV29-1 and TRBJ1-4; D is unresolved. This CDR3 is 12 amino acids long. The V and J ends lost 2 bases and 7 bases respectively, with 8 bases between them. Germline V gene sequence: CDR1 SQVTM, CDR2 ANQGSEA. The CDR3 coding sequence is TGCAGCGTTGAACAGGCGGGTGAAAAACTGTTTTTT. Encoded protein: CSVEQAGEKLFF.

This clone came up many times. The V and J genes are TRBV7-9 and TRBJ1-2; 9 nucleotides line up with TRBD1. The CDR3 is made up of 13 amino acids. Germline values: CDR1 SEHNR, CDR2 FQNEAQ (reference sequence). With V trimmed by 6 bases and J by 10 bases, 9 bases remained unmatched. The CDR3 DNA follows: TGTGCCAGCAGGAAATCAACAGGGGGCGTCTACACCTTC. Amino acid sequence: CASRKSTGGVYTF. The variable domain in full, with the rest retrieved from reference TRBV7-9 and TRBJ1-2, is DTGVSQNPRHKITKRGQNVTFRCDPISEHNRLYWYRQTLGQGPEFLTYFQNEAQLEKSRLLSDRFSAERPKGSFSTLEIQRTEQGDSAMYLCASRKSTGGVYTFGSGTRLTVV.

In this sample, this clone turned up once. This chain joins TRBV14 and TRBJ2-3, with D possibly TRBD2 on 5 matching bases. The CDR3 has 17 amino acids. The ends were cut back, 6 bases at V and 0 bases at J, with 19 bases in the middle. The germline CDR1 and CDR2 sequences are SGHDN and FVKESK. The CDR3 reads CASSHLSGLYSTDTQYF. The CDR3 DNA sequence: TGTGCCAGCAGTCACTTAAGCGGATTATATAGCACAGATACGCAGTATTTT.

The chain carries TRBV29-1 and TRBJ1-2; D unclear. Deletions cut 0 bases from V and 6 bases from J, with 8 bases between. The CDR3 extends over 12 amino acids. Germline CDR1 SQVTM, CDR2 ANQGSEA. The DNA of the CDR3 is TGCAGCGTTGAAGAAGAGAGCGATGGCTACACCTTC. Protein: CSVEEESDGYTF.

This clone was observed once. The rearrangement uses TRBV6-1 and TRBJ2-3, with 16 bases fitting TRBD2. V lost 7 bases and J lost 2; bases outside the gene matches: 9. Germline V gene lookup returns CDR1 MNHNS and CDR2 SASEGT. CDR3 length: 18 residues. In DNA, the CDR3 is TGTGCCAGCAATGATCCGGGACTAGCGGGAGGGTTCACAGATACGCAGTATTTT. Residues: CASNDPGLAGGFTDTQYF.

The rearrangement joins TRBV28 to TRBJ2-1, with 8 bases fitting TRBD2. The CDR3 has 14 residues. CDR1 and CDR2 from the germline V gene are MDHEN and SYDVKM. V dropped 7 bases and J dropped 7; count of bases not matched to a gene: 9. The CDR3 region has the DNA TGTGCCAGCATTATAGCGGGATCTAAGAATGAGCAGTTCTTC. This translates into CASIIAGSKNEQFF.

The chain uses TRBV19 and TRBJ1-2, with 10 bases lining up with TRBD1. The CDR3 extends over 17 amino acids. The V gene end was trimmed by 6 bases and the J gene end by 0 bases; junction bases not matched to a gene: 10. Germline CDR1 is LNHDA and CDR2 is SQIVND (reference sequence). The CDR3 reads CASRSEGQGRANYGYTF. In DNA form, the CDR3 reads TGTGCCAGTAGATCAGAGGGACAGGGGAGAGCTAACTATGGCTACACCTTC. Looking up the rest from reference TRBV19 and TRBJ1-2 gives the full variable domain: DGGITQSPKYLFRKEGQNVTLSCEQNLNHDAMYWYRQDPGQGLRLIYYSQIVNDFQKGDIAEGYSVSREKKESFPLTVTSAQKNPTAFYLCASRSEGQGRANYGYTFGSGTRLTVV.

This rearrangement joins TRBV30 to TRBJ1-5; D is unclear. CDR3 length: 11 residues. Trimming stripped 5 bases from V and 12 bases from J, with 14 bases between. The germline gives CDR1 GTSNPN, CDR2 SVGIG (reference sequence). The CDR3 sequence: CAWGQAPFQHF. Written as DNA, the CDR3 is TGTGCCTGGGGTCAAGCCCCTTTCCAGCATTTT.

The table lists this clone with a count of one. The CDR3 nucleotides read TGTGCCAGCAGCGTAGCCCCGGTGACAGGGGGCCCCTATGGCTACACCTTC. Translating gives CASSVAPVTGGPYGYTF. This sequence joins TRBV9 and TRBJ1-2; 10 positions agree with TRBD1. J gave up 4 bases and V 0 bases, and 9 bases lay outside the gene matches. Germline values: CDR1 SGDLS, CDR2 YYNGEE. This CDR3 has 17 amino acids. Complete variable domain (other parts from reference TRBV9 and TRBJ1-2): DSGVTQTPKHLITATGQRVTLRCSPRSGDLSVYWYQQSLDQGLQFLIQYYNGEERAKGNILERFSAQQFPDLHSELNLSSLELGDSALYFCASSVAPVTGGPYGYTFGSGTRLTVV.

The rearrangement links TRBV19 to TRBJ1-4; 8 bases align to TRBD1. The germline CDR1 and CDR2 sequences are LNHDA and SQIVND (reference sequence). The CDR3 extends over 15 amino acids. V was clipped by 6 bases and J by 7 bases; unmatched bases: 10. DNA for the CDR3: TGTGCCAGTAGCCGCCCAGGGGGCGCGTCTGAAAAACTGTTTTTT. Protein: CASSRPGGASEKLFF.

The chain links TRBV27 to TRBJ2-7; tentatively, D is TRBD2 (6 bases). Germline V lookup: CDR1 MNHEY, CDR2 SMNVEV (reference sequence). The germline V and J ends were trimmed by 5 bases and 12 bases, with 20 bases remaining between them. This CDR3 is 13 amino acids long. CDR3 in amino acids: CASSVNRGASRYF. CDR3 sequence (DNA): TGTGCCAGCAGTGTAAACCGCGGGGCCTCGCGGTACTTC.

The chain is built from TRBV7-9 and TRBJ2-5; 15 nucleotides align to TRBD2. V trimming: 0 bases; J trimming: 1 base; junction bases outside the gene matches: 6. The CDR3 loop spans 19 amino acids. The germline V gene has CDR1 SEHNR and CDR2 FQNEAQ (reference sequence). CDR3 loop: CASSLAGWGLAGGQETQYF. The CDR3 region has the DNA TGTGCCAGCAGCTTAGCTGGCTGGGGACTAGCGGGGGGCCAAGAGACCCAGTACTTC.

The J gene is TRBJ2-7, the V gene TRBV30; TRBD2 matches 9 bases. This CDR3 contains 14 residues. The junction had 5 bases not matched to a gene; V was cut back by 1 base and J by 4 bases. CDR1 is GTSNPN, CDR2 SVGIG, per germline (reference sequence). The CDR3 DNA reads TGTGCCTGGAGTGAAACCCTAGCGGGATACGAGCAGTACTTC. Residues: CAWSETLAGYEQYF. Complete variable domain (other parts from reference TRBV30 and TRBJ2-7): SQTIHQWPATLVQPVGSPLSLECTVEGTSNPNLYWYRQAAGRGLQLLFYSVGIGQISSEVPQNLSASRPQDRQFILSSKKLLLSDSGFYLCAWSETLAGYEQYFGPGTRLTVT.

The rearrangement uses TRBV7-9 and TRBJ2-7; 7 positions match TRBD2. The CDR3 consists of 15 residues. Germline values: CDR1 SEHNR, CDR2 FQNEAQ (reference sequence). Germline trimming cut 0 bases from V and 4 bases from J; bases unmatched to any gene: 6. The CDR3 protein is CASSLAGLAVYEQYF. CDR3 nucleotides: TGTGCCAGCAGCTTAGCGGGGCTAGCGGTTTACGAGCAGTACTTC.

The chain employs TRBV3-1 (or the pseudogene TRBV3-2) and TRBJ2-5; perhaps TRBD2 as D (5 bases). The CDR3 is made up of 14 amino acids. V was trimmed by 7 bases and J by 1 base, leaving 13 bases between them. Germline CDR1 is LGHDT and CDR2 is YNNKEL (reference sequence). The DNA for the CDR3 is TGTGCCAGCACCGGATGGGAGTCCCAAGAGACCCAGTACTTC. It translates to CASTGWESQETQYF.

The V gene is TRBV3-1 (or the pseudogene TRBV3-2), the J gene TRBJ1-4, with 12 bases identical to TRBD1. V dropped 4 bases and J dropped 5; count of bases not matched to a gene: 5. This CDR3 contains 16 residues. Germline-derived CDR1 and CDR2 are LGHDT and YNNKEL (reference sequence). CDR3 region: CASSPGTGGVNEKLFF. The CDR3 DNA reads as TGTGCCAGCAGCCCCGGGACAGGGGGCGTAAATGAAAAACTGTTTTTT.